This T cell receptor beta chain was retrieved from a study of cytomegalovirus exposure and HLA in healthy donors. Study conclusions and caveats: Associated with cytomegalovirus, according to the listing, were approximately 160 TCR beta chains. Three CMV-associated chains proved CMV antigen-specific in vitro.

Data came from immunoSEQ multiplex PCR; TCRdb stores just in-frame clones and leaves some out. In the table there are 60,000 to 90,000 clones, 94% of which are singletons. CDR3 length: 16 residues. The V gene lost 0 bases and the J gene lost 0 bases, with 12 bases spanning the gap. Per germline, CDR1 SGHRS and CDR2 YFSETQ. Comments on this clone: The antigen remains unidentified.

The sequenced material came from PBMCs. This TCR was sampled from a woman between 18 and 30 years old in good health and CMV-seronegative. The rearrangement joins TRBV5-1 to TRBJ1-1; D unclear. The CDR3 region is CASSLAQRSMNTEAFF. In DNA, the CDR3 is TGCGCCAGCAGCTTGGCTCAAAGGAGCATGAACACTGAAGCTTTCTTT.